Listed below are T cell receptor beta chains from one sample, sequenced in a study of cytomegalovirus exposure and HLA in healthy donors. Sequencing used immunoSEQ multiplex PCR; TCRdb keeps in-frame clones, though not all of them. The sample shows 110,000 to 150,000 clones, 80% to 85% of them seen only once. Sample: PBMCs. These TCRs come from a male donor in good health and CMV-seropositive. CDR3s include the opening cysteine and the closing phenylalanine or tryptophan. The order of the fields is D gene, clone size, V gene, J gene, CDR3 protein, CDR3 DNA. D genes are given only for firm matches. Expanded clones get a size class; other rows say once, few or many, or leave the size out.

D gene: NA; clone size: NA; V gene: TRBV10-3; J gene: TRBJ1-3; CDR3 protein: CAISGGQSGNTIYF; CDR3 DNA: TGTGCCATCAGTGGGGGACAATCTGGAAACACCATATATTTT
D gene: TRBD2; clone size: NA; V gene: TRBV5-6; J gene: TRBJ2-3; CDR3 protein: CASSLTVAGASTDTQYF; CDR3 DNA: TGTGCCAGCAGCTTAACCGTAGCGGGGGCTAGCACAGATACGCAGTATTTT
D gene: TRBD1; clone size: NA; V gene: TRBV7-9; J gene: TRBJ1-2; CDR3 protein: CASRKGQGWNYGYTF; CDR3 DNA: TGTGCCAGCAGAAAGGGACAGGGCTGGAACTATGGCTACACCTTC
D gene: TRBD2; clone size: NA; V gene: TRBV30; J gene: TRBJ2-1; CDR3 protein: CAWSVISGTSGRVSSYNEQFF; CDR3 DNA: TGTGCCTGGAGTGTGATTTCCGGGACTAGCGGGAGGGTAAGCTCCTACAATGAGCAGTTCTTC
D gene: NA; clone size: NA; V gene: TRBV27; J gene: TRBJ2-2; CDR3 protein: CASSPTRGTGELFF; CDR3 DNA: TGTGCCAGCAGTCCTACCCGGGGGACCGGGGAGCTGTTTTTT
D gene: TRBD1; clone size: NA; V gene: TRBV19; J gene: TRBJ2-7; CDR3 protein: CASSDGQDYEQYF; CDR3 DNA: TGTGCCAGTTCTGATGGACAGGACTACGAGCAGTACTTC
D gene: NA; clone size: NA; V gene: TRBV27; J gene: TRBJ2-6; CDR3 protein: CASSLSATGANVLTF; CDR3 DNA: TGTGCCAGCAGTTTGTCAGCGACTGGGGCCAACGTCCTGACTTTC
D gene: NA; clone size: NA; V gene: TRBV7-2; J gene: TRBJ1-6; CDR3 protein: CASSSSPGNNSPLHF; CDR3 DNA: TGTGCCAGCAGCTCCTCACCAGGGAATAATTCACCCCTCCACTTT
D gene: TRBD2; clone size: NA; V gene: TRBV11-3; J gene: TRBJ2-1; CDR3 protein: CASSLDSGGSNEQFF; CDR3 DNA: TGTGCCAGCAGCTTAGACTCGGGAGGTAGCAATGAGCAGTTCTTC
D gene: NA; clone size: once; V gene: TRBV10-3; J gene: TRBJ2-7; CDR3 protein: CATRDTGDGLYEQYF; CDR3 DNA: TGTGCCACCCGCGATACCGGGGATGGGCTCTACGAGCAGTACTTC
D gene: TRBD1; clone size: once; V gene: TRBV7-9; J gene: TRBJ1-2; CDR3 protein: CASSVRTGTGYGYTF; CDR3 DNA: TGTGCCAGCAGCGTTAGGACAGGGACCGGCTATGGCTACACCTTC
D gene: TRBD1; clone size: NA; V gene: TRBV10-3; J gene: TRBJ2-2; CDR3 protein: CAISAGLGQGGDTGELFF; CDR3 DNA: TGTGCCATCAGTGCGGGTTTGGGACAGGGAGGTGACACCGGGGAGCTGTTTTTT
D gene: TRBD2; clone size: once; V gene: TRBV7-3; J gene: TRBJ2-3; CDR3 protein: CASSPGTSGRTDTQYF; CDR3 DNA: TGTGCCAGCAGCCCGGGGACTAGCGGGAGGACAGATACGCAGTATTTT
D gene: NA; clone size: NA; V gene: TRBV6-5; J gene: TRBJ1-4; CDR3 protein: CASSYHVPGTGAKLFF; CDR3 DNA: TGTGCCAGCAGTTACCACGTCCCGGGGACTGGGGCAAAACTGTTTTTT
D gene: NA; clone size: NA; V gene: TRBV11-1; J gene: TRBJ2-2; CDR3 protein: CASSLGGPGGELFF; CDR3 DNA: TGTGCCAGCAGCTTAGGCGGACCAGGGGGGGAGCTGTTTTTT